This entry lists 14 T cell receptor beta chains sequenced from one sample in a study of T-cell memory formation after mild COVID-19. TCRdb re-analysed the 5' RACE reads in MiXCR, keeping a single row per CDR3 protein. The table has around 82,000 distinct CDR3 sequences, over 10% seen once; the top ten hold around two fifths. The sample was PBMCs or a T cell subset sorted from them (not recorded which). The receptor source for this set is a young man who had mild COVID-19 (a few samples of this study predate the infection). Cell type and time point are not known.

The V call is TRBV11-2, the J call TRBJ2-1; maybe TRBD2 (7 bases). The germline V gene encodes CDR1 SGHAT and CDR2 FQNNGV. The CDR3 sequence is 14 residues long. Trimming removed 3 bases at V and 8 bases at J, with 14 bases between. This CDR3 is CASSLRGGAYEQFF. The DNA for the CDR3 is TGTGCCAGCAGCTTGAGAGGGGGGGCGTATGAGCAGTTCTTC.

The chain combines TRBV12-3 or TRBV12-4 with TRBJ2-2; D remains unclear. Trimming stripped 3 bases from V and 2 bases from J, with 19 bases between. The length of the CDR3 is 18 residues. CDR3 sequence: CASSFPQDREENTGELFF. DNA of the CDR3: TGTGCCAGCAGTTTCCCTCAGGACCGAGAAGAAAACACCGGGGAGCTGTTTTTT.

This chain joins TRBV6-2 or TRBV6-3 and TRBJ2-6; D is unclear. There are 16 residues in the CDR3. V was shortened by 2 bases and J by 0 bases, with 8 bases between the two germline ends. Germline CDR1 reads MNHEY; CDR2 reads SVGEGT. This CDR3 is CASSYVSTSGANVLTF. The CDR3 DNA is TGTGCCAGCAGTTACGTTAGTACCTCTGGGGCCAACGTCCTGACTTTC.

V and J are TRBV6-5 and TRBJ2-1; no clear D. Germline V lookup: CDR1 MNHEY, CDR2 SVGAGI. Trimming removed 4 bases from V and 8 bases from J, with 9 bases in between. This CDR3 is 12 amino acids long. CDR3 sequence reads: CASSSTGHEQFF. CDR3 nucleotides: TGTGCCAGCAGTTCAACGGGCCATGAGCAGTTCTTC.

V usage is TRBV30 and J usage is TRBJ2-1; 8 positions match TRBD2. Germline V gene data show CDR1 as GTSNPN and CDR2 as SVGIG (reference sequence). The CDR3 is 15 amino acids. V was clipped by 4 bases and J by 0 bases; unmatched bases: 5. CDR3 DNA: TGTGCCTGGAAAGCGGGGGCAAGCTCCTACAATGAGCAGTTCTTC. Its protein product is CAWKAGASSYNEQFF. Complete variable domain (other parts from reference TRBV30 and TRBJ2-1): SQTIHQWPATLVQPVGSPLSLECTVEGTSNPNLYWYRQAAGRGLQLLFYSVGIGQISSEVPQNLSASRPQDRQFILSSKKLLLSDSGFYLCAWKAGASSYNEQFFGPGTRLTVL.

The CDR3 is CASSPTGSSQPQHF. The CDR3, as DNA: TGCGCCAGCAGTCCGACAGGGAGCTCTCAGCCCCAGCATTTT. This chain uses TRBV10-2 with TRBJ1-5; the match to TRBD1 covers 7 bases. V shed 5 bases and J 6 bases; nucleotides not matched to a gene: 7. From germline, CDR1 is WSHSY and CDR2 SAAADI. This CDR3 is 14 amino acids long.

This clonotype was counted many times. The junction does not match germline at one end; this may be a read error. The V call is TRBV5-1, the J call TRBJ2-7; 11 bases line up with TRBD1. CDR1 SGHRS and CDR2 YFSETQ come from the germline V gene. The CDR3 covers 14 residues. The chain's CDR3 is CASSLGQGAYEQYF. CDR3 DNA: TGTGCCAGCAGCTTGGGACAGGGGGCCTACGAGCAGTACTTC.

CDR3 region: CASSLDGGAYEQYV. The CDR3 coding sequence is TGTGCCAGCAGCTTAGACGGAGGGGCCTACGAGCAGTACGTC. This rearrangement joins TRBV7-9 to TRBJ2-7, with D maybe TRBD2 (6 bases). This CDR3 is 14 amino acids long. Germline lookup yields CDR1 SEHNR and CDR2 FQNEAQ (reference sequence). V lost 1 base and J lost 2, with 9 bases in between.

The chain employs TRBV6-2 or TRBV6-3 and TRBJ2-3; D possibly corresponds to TRBD2 (5 bases). V lost 0 bases to trimming and J lost 2 bases, with 12 bases between them. The CDR3 extends over 16 amino acids. In germline, CDR1 is MNHEY, CDR2 SVGEGT. Written as DNA, the CDR3 is TGTGCCAGCAGTTACTCGGTGGAGGCCTACACAGATACGCAGTATTTT. It codes for CASSYSVEAYTDTQYF.

The J gene is TRBJ1-2, the V gene TRBV6-5; D is perhaps TRBD1 (5 bases). The CDR3 extends over 15 amino acids. V was clipped by 0 bases and J by 6 bases, with 14 bases between them. Germline V gene lookup returns CDR1 MNHEY and CDR2 SVGAGI. DNA for the CDR3: TGTGCCAGCAGTTACTCAACCCAGGGCGCGGATGGCTACACCTTC. This sequence encodes CASSYSTQGADGYTF.

This clonotype was detected only a few times. J is TRBJ2-1 and V is TRBV27; D unresolved. V lost 5 bases and J 3 bases, leaving 8 bases between the germline ends. The CDR3 runs 13 residues. The germline V gene encodes CDR1 MNHEY and CDR2 SMNVEV (reference sequence). CDR3 sequence: CASSGLNYNEQFF. Written as DNA, the CDR3 is TGTGCCAGCAGTGGGTTGAACTACAATGAGCAGTTCTTC.

The chain has TRBV11-2 and TRBJ2-7; the D gene is possibly TRBD2 (6 bases). Germline CDR1 SGHAT, CDR2 FQNNGV. The CDR3 has 14 amino acids. V was cut by 5 bases and J by 3 bases, with 14 bases left in between. The CDR3: CASSAWTGDYEQYF. The CDR3 bases are TGTGCCAGCAGCGCATGGACGGGAGACTACGAGCAGTACTTC.

V and J are TRBV4-1 and TRBJ2-7, with 9 bases matching TRBD1. Germline assignment: CDR1 MGHRA and CDR2 YSYEKL. The CDR3 is made up of 16 amino acids. With 0 bases clipped from V and 3 bases from J, the junction kept 6 bases outside the gene matches. The CDR3 region is CASSQDLGQGGYEQYF. Written as DNA, the CDR3 is TGCGCCAGCAGCCAAGATTTGGGACAGGGTGGCTACGAGCAGTACTTC.

This clonotype was counted a few times. The DNA for the CDR3 is TGTGCCAGCCTCACGGTGCCGGCGGGATACAATGAGCAGTTCTTC. Its translation: CASLTVPAGYNEQFF. The V gene is TRBV27, the J gene TRBJ2-1; maybe TRBD2 (6 bases). Trimming stripped 8 bases from V and 4 bases from J, with 18 bases between. CDR3 size: 15 residues. Germline V gene sequence: CDR1 MNHEY, CDR2 SMNVEV (reference sequence).